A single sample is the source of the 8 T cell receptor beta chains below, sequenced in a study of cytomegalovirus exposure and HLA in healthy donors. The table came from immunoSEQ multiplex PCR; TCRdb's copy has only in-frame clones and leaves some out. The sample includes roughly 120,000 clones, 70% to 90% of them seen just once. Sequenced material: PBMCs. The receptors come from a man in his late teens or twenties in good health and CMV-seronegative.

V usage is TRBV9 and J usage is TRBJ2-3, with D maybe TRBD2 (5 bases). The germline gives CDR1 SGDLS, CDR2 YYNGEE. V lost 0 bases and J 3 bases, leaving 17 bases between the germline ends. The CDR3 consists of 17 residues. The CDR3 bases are TGTGCCAGCAGCGTAGCAGCGTTAGGAGGTGGGACAGATACGCAGTATTTT. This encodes CASSVAALGGGTDTQYF.

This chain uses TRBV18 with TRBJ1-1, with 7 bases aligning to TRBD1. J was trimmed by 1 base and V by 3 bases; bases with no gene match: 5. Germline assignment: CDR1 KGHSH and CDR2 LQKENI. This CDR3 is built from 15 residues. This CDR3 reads CASSPRQGKNTEAFF. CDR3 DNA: TGTGCCAGCTCACCGCGACAGGGAAAGAACACTGAAGCTTTCTTT.

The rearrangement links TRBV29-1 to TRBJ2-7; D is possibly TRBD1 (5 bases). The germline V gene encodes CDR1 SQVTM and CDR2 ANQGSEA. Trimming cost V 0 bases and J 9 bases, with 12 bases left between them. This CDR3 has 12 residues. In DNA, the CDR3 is TGCAGCGTTGAAGATGACAGTCGTGTGCAGTACTTC. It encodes CSVEDDSRVQYF.

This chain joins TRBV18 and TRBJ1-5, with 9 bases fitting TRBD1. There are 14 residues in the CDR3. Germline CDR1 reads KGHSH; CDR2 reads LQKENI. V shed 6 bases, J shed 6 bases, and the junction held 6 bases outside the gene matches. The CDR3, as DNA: TGTGCCAGCTCGCAAGGACAGGGGACTCAGCCCCAGCATTTT. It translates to CASSQGQGTQPQHF.

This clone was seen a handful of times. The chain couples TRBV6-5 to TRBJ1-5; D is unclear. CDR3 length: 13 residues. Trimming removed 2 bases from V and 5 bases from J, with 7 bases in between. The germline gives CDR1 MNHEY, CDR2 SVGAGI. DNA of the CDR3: TGTGCCAGCAGTTACGGCACCCATCAGCCCCAGCATTTT. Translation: CASSYGTHQPQHF.

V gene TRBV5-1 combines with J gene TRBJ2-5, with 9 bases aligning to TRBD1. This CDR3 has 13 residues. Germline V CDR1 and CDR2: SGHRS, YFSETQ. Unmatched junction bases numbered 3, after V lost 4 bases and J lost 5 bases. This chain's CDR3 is CASSQGQGETQYF. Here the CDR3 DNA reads TGCGCCAGCAGCCAGGGACAGGGTGAGACCCAGTACTTC.

Here the CDR3 DNA reads TGTGCCTGGAGGGGAGAGATCAGCGGGAGCAACGAGCAGTACTTC. This translates into CAWRGEISGSNEQYF. V and J are TRBV30 and TRBJ2-7; the match to TRBD2 covers 8 bases. Trimming took 3 bases from V and 5 from J; bases not matched to a gene: 12. The CDR3 extends over 15 amino acids. The V gene's germline CDR1 is GTSNPN and CDR2 SVGIG (reference sequence).

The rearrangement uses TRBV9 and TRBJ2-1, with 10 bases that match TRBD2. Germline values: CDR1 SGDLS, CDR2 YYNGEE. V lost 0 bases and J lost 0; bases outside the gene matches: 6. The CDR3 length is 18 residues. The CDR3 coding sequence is TGTGCCAGCAGCGTAGGTCTAGCGGGGGCCCCCTCCTACAATGAGCAGTTCTTC. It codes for CASSVGLAGAPSYNEQFF.